By sample fraction, the clone carrying this T cell receptor (beta chain) is medium-sized. Its antigen is unknown. Germline V gives CDR1 MGHDK, CDR2 SYGVNS. The J segment lost 7 bases and the V segment lost 8 bases, leaving 6 bases of the junction unmatched. The CDR3 loop spans 14 amino acids. This sample was included in a study of Graves' ophthalmopathy and Graves' hyperthyroidism. Study results and limitations: Blood also held most thyroid clonotypes expanded above 0.001 frequency.

CDR3 regions of TCR beta were amplified from RNA transcripts. The first-round RT-PCR employed HTBI primers together with the Qiagen OneStep RT-PCR kit. A multiplex PCR was then performed as the second round. TCRdb analysed the multiplex PCR reads with MiXCR anew, one entry per CDR3 protein. This repertoire shows tens of thousands of distinct CDR3 sequences, 48% found once; its top ten account for under 8.5%. Researchers classed hyperthyroidism as stable given no ophthalmopathy within 18 months of follow-up. V usage is TRBV25-1 and J usage is TRBJ1-6; TRBD1 matches at 9 bases. Sample: peripheral blood. The receptor comes from an adult woman with stable Graves' hyperthyroidism. The DNA for the CDR3 is TGTGCCAGCTCGACCGGGACAGGGAATTCACCCCTCCACTTT. Protein: CASSTGTGNSPLHF.